The entry below gives a single T cell receptor beta chain sequence along with its context. These data are taken from a study of blood T cell repertoires in COVID-19. TCRdb keeps only in-frame clones here, not all; method: immunoSEQ multiplex PCR. This table has around 420,000 clones, roughly 87% appearing once. Germline trimming cut 1 base from V and 4 bases from J; bases unmatched to any gene: 4. In germline, CDR1 is SGHVS, CDR2 FQNEAQ. CDR3 length: 17 residues. The receptor's source is a woman aged 40 to 50 with acute COVID-19. The sequencing sample was made of PBMCs or T cells enriched from blood (not recorded which). J is TRBJ2-1 and V is TRBV7-8; 13 bases map to TRBD2. The CDR3 DNA is TGTGCCAGCAGCTTAGGCGGACTAGCGGGGGCATACAATGAGCAGTTCTTC. This sequence encodes CASSLGGLAGAYNEQFF.